This entry concerns a single T cell receptor (beta chain). Antigen unknown. This entry comes from a study of PD-1 blockade in classical Hodgkin lymphoma. Regarding the study as a whole: Newly diagnosed patients were reported to start with lower TCR diversity than healthy donors.

TCRdb's copy holds only in-frame clones and misses some; the assay was immunoSEQ multiplex PCR. Among some 93,000 clones listed, about 83% were seen once. CDR3 size: 11 residues. Germline V CDR1 and CDR2: MNHNS, SASEGT. The V end lost 6 bases, the J end lost 3 bases, and 6 bases lay between the germline ends. The sample's time point: cycle 4 day 1 (C4D1), after 5 to 7 weeks of nivolumab. Each patient experienced a relapse that followed autologous stem cell transplantation, and brentuximab vedotin exposure varied. The source is a human donor with classical Hodgkin lymphoma. The sequenced sample was peripheral blood mononuclear cells (PBMCs), obtained before the fourth cycle of nivolumab. The chain uses TRBV6-1 and TRBJ2-7, with a possible D match to TRBD1 (5 bases). This CDR3 is CASSRDYEQYF. The CDR3 nucleotides read TGTGCCAGCAGCAGGGACTACGAGCAGTACTTC.